This T cell receptor (beta chain) was retrieved from a study of cytomegalovirus exposure and HLA in healthy donors. Study-wide results and limits: The productive fraction for most TCR beta V segments was about 90% or about 30% in an earlier analysis. It was in a later analysis that TCR association rates were seen to vary by HLA locus, highest for DRB1 and lowest for HLA-C.

Points on this clone: Its antigen is not known.

The germline V gene encodes CDR1 LNHDA and CDR2 SQIVND (reference sequence). V lost 6 bases and J 7 bases, leaving 16 bases between the germline ends. This CDR3 is 15 amino acids long. PCR involved 60 Vbeta and 13 Jbeta primers. Profiling relied on immunoSEQ multiplex PCR, and the TCRdb table lists in-frame clones only, not all of them. The table records some 200,000 clones, roughly 73% of them present only once. The TCR was taken from a female donor in good health and CMV-seronegative. The chain has TRBV19 and TRBJ1-6, with a weak D call TRBD1 (5 bases). The source material was PBMCs. CDR3 in DNA: TGTGCCAGTAGGGCGATGCAGGGATTCAATTCACCCCTCCACTTT. It is translated as CASRAMQGFNSPLHF. Full variable domain (outside the CDR3, taken from reference TRBV19 and TRBJ1-6): DGGITQSPKYLFRKEGQNVTLSCEQNLNHDAMYWYRQDPGQGLRLIYYSQIVNDFQKGDIAEGYSVSREKKESFPLTVTSAQKNPTAFYLCASRAMQGFNSPLHFGNGTRLTVT.